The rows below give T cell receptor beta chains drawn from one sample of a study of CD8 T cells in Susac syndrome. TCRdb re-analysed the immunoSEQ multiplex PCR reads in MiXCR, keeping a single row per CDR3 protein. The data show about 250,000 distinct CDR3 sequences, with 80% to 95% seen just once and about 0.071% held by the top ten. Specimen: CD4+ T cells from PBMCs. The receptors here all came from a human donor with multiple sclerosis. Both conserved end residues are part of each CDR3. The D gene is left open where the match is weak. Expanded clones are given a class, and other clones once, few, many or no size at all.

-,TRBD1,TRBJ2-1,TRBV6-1,CASSHPGQGAYNEQFF,TGTGCCAGCAGTCATCCGGGACAGGGGGCATACAATGAGCAGTTCTTC
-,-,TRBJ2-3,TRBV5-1,CASSSTFLTTGADTQYF,TGCGCCAGCAGCTCGACCTTCCTGACGACCGGCGCAGATACGCAGTATTTT
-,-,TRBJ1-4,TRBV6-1,CASSEGGRGNEKLFF,TGTGCCAGCAGTGAAGGGGGGCGGGGTAATGAAAAACTGTTTTTT
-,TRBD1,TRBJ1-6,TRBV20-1,CSALLNRGGGSPLHF,TGCAGTGCTCTCCTTAACAGGGGTGGTGGGTCACCCCTCCACTTT
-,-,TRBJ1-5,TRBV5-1,CASSLSAGEGQPQHF,TGCGCCAGCAGCTTGTCTGCTGGTGAGGGTCAGCCCCAGCATTTT
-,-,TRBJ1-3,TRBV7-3,CASSLSGAGNTIYF,TGTGCCAGCAGCTTATCAGGGGCCGGAAACACCATATATTTT
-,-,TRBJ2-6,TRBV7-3,CASSSFRAAGANVLTF,TGTGCCAGCAGCTCTTTCCGGGCCGCTGGGGCCAACGTCCTGACTTTC
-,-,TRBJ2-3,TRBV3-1,CASSPSGNPDTQYF,TGTGCCAGCAGCCCTTCGGGGAACCCAGATACGCAGTATTTT
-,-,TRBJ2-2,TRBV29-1,CSVVGGMRTGELFF,TGCAGCGTTGTTGGGGGTATGCGCACCGGGGAGCTGTTTTTT
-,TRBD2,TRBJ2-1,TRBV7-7,CASSLSFGGVPGYNEQFF,TGTGCCAGCAGCCTGTCCTTTGGGGGGGTACCGGGGTACAATGAGCAGTTCTTC
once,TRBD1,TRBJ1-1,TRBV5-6,CASSTPGQGEDTEAFF,TGTGCCAGCAGCACCCCGGGACAGGGAGAAGACACTGAAGCTTTCTTT
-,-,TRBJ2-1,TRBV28,CASSLWAGSSYNEQFF,TGTGCCAGCAGTTTATGGGCGGGGAGCTCCTACAATGAGCAGTTCTTC
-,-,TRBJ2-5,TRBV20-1,CSARTSYQETQYF,TGCAGTGCGCGGACCTCGTACCAAGAGACCCAGTACTTC
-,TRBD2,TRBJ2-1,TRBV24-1,CATSAGTSGGTIYNEQFF,TGTGCCACCAGCGCCGGGACTAGCGGGGGTACGATCTACAATGAGCAGTTCTTC
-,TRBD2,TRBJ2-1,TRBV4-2,CASSQDASGGYNEQFF,TGTGCCAGCAGCCAAGATGCTAGCGGGGGCTACAATGAGCAGTTCTTC
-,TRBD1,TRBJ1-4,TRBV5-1,CASSLNSGTGPATNEKLFF,TGCGCCAGCAGCTTGAACTCCGGGACAGGGCCCGCGACTAATGAAAAACTGTTTTTT
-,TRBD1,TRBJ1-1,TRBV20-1,CSARLTGGGTEAFF,TGCAGTGCTAGACTTACAGGGGGGGGCACTGAAGCTTTCTTT
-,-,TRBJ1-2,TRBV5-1,CASSLVTGYGYTF,TGCGCCAGCAGCTTGGTTACAGGGTATGGCTACACCTTC
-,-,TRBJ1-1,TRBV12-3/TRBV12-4,CASSREVVTEAFF,TGTGCCAGCAGTAGGGAAGTAGTTACTGAAGCTTTCTTT
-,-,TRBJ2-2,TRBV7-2,CASSLVRMHGELFF,TGTGCCAGCAGCTTAGTTAGGATGCACGGGGAGCTGTTTTTT
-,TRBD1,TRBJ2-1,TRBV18,CASSRRADRGYNEQFF,TGTGCCAGCTCCAGAAGAGCGGACAGGGGGTACAATGAGCAGTTCTTC
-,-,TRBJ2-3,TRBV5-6,CASSSKNWGPDTQYF,TGTGCCAGCAGCTCCAAGAATTGGGGTCCAGATACGCAGTATTTT
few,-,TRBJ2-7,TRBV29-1,CSVAGNSYEQYF,TGCAGCGTCGCCGGGAACTCCTACGAGCAGTACTTC
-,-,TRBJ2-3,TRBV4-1,CASSQDGPVKTDTQYF,TGCGCCAGCAGCCAAGATGGCCCCGTTAAGACAGATACGCAGTATTTT
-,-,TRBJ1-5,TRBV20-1,CSARGAGNQPQHF,TGCAGTGCTAGAGGAGCTGGCAATCAGCCCCAGCATTTT
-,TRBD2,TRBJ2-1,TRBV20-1,CSARASGLAAFQFF,TGCAGTGCTAGAGCGTCGGGACTAGCGGCCTTCCAGTTCTTC
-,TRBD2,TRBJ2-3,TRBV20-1,CSASALAGVGDTQYF,TGCAGTGCTAGTGCACTAGCGGGGGTCGGGGATACGCAGTATTTT
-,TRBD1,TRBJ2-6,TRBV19,CASSMLGQGAPGANVLTF,TGTGCCAGTAGTATGTTGGGACAGGGGGCCCCTGGGGCCAACGTCCTGACTTTC
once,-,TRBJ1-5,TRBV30,CAWSLGVGTDQPQHF,TGTGCCTGGAGTTTGGGGGTCGGAACGGATCAGCCCCAGCATTTT
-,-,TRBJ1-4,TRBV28,CASKPGPRNEKLFF,TGTGCCAGCAAGCCCGGGCCCCGTAATGAAAAACTGTTTTTT
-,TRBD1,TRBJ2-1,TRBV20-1,CSATRDSGFNEQFF,TGCAGTGCTACCCGGGACAGCGGATTTAATGAGCAGTTCTTC
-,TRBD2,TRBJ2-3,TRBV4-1,CASSPLAGATPDTQYF,TGCGCCAGCAGCCCTCTAGCGGGGGCCACTCCAGATACGCAGTATTTT